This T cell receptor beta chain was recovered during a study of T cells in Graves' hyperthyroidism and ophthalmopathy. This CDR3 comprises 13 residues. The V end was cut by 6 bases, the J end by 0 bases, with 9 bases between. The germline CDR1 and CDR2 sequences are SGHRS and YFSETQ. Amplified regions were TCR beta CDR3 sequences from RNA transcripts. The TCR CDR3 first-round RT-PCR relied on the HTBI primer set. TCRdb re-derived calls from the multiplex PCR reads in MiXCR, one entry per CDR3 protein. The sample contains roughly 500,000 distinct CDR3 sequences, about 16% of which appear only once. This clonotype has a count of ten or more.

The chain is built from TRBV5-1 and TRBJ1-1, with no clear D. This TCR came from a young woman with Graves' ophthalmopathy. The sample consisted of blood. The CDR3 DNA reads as TGCGCCAGCAAAGGACCGATGAACACTGAAGCTTTCTTT. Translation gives CASKGPMNTEAFF. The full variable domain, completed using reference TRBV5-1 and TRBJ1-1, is KAGVTQTPRYLIKTRGQQVTLSCSPISGHRSVSWYQQTPGQGLQFLFEYFSETQRNKGNFPGRFSGRQFSNSRSEMNVSTLELGDSALYLCASKGPMNTEAFFGQGTRLTVV.